This TCR beta chain was identified during a study of T cell responses to AZD1222 COVID-19 vaccine. Study-level points and caveats: Donors were mostly white British, more females; clonal diversity possibly underestimated.

The CDR3 has 15 residues. Trimming removed 2 bases at V and 5 bases at J, with 13 bases between. CDR1 KGHSH and CDR2 LQKENI come from the germline V gene. A single count supports this clone. Its specificity is unknown. The repertoire was sequenced with immunoSEQ multiplex PCR; TCRdb's copy has only in-frame clones and lacks some. The sample lists about 120,000 clones, approximately 94% occurring once. The sequences come from peripheral blood, collected 28 days after the second AZD1222 dose. The chain recombines TRBV18 with TRBJ2-1; no firm D call. This receptor was identified in an adult who received the AZD1222 COVID-19 vaccine. The CDR3 DNA reads as TGTGCCAGCTCACCAAGACAAGGACGTGACAATGAGCAGTTCTTC. This encodes CASSPRQGRDNEQFF. Variable domain in full (rest from reference TRBV18 and TRBJ2-1): NAGVMQNPRHLVRRRGQEARLRCSPMKGHSHVYWYRQLPEEGLKFMVYLQKENIIDESGMPKERFSAEFPKEGPSILRIQQVVRGDSAAYFCASSPRQGRDNEQFFGPGTRLTVL.